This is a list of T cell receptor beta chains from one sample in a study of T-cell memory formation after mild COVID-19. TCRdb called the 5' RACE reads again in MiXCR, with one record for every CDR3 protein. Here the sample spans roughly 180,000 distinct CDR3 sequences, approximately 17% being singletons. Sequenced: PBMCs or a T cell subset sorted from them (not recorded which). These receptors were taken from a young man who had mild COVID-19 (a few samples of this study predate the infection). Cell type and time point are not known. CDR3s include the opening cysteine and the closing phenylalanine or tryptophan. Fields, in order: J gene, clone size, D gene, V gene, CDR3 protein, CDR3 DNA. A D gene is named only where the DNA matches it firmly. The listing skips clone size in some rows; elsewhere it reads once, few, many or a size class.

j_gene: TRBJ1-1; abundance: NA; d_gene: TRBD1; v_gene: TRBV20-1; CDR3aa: CSARDSVAGQGLAFF; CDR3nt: TGCAGTGCTAGAGATTCGGTGGCCGGACAGGGATTAGCTTTCTTT
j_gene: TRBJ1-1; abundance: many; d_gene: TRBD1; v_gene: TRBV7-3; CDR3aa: CASSLTGVSTEAFF; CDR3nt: TGTGCCAGCAGCCTGACAGGGGTGAGCACTGAAGCTTTCTTT
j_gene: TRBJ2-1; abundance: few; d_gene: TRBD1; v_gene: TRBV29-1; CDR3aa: CSVELMDRVSGNEQFF; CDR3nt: TGCAGCGTTGAACTTATGGACAGGGTGTCTGGGAATGAGCAGTTCTTC
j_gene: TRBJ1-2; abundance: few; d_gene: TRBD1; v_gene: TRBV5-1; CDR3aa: CASSLGPGQQDSYGYTF; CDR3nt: TGCGCCAGCAGCTTGGGACCGGGACAGCAAGATAGCTATGGCTACACCTTC
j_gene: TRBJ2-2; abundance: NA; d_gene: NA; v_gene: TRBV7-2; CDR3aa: CASSLRLGYTGELFF; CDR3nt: TGTGCCAGCAGCTTAAGGCTAGGATACACCGGGGAGCTGTTTTTT
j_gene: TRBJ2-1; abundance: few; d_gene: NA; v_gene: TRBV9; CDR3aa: CASSSDRISPMGNEQFF; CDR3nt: TGTGCCAGCAGCAGTGACAGGATATCGCCCATGGGAAATGAGCAGTTCTTC
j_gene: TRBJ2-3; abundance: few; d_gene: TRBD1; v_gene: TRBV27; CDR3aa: CASSSQGSDTQYF; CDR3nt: TGTGCCAGCAGTTCACAGGGGTCAGATACGCAGTATTTT
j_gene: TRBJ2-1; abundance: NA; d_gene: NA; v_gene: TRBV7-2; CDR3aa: CASSPRTAHNEQFF; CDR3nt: TGTGCCAGCAGCCCTCGGACAGCACACAATGAGCAGTTCTTC
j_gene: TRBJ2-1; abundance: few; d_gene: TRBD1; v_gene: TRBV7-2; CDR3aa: CASSRWDRGNEQFF; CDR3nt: TGTGCCAGCAGCCGATGGGACAGGGGCAATGAGCAGTTCTTC
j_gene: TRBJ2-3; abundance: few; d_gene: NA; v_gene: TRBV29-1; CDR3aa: CSVGDLTDTQYF; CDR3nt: TGCAGCGTCGGGGACCTAACAGATACGCAGTATTTT